This record concerns one TCR beta chain sequence. Profiling relied on immunoSEQ multiplex PCR, and the TCRdb table lists in-frame clones only, not all of them. This table holds roughly 200,000 clones, roughly 82% found once. The sample comes from a study of blood T cell repertoires in COVID-19. The overall study: PBMCs, B-cell-depleted T cells, or T cells provided the cDNA or gDNA that made up the material.

Membership in each cohort depended on participant-reported clinical history. Donors of Cohort 3 who recovered were those that had two negative PCRs, clearance, or symptom resolution. This CDR3 comprises 14 residues. V lost 1 base and J 4 bases, leaving 10 bases between the germline ends. Germline V gives CDR1 LNHNV, CDR2 YYDKDF (reference sequence). The chain joins TRBV15 to TRBJ2-5; D is unresolved. Sequencing used PBMCs or T cells enriched from blood (not recorded which). The clonotype comes from a woman aged 30 to 39 who had recovered from COVID-19. The CDR3 DNA reads TGTGCCACCAGCAGAGTAGGCGGAAGAGAGACCCAGTACTTC. Protein: CATSRVGGRETQYF.